The sequence of this T cell receptor (beta chain) was determined in a study of blood T cell repertoires in COVID-19. Study as a whole: Samples taken during acute and convalescent COVID-19 were collected in the United States, Italy and Spain.

In the original workflow: Reference gene primers were amplified, and this amplification served to estimate nucleated cell counts. Profiled with immunoSEQ multiplex PCR; TCRdb holds only in-frame clones, not every one. D and trimming come from the DNA, and the V and J calls and clone size come from that table. The sample lists approximately 300,000 clones, about nine tenths seen once, with roughly 4% in the top ten. The germline gives CDR1 KGHSH, CDR2 LQKENI. This CDR3 region has 16 residues. V lost 2 bases and J 0 bases, leaving 13 bases between the germline ends. The study assigned cohorts using participant-reported clinical history. Recovery among Cohort 3 donors was established by two negative PCRs, clearance, or symptom resolution.

The gene calls are TRBV18 and TRBJ1-1; D is unclear. Source material: PBMCs or T cells enriched from blood (not recorded which). The sequence derives from a man under 40 who had recovered from COVID-19. This CDR3 is CASSPAGAGVNTEAFF. Here the CDR3 DNA reads TGTGCCAGCTCACCAGCGGGCGCGGGTGTGAACACTGAAGCTTTCTTT.